This T cell receptor beta chain was recorded in a study of blood T cell repertoires in COVID-19. Study overall: PBMCs, B-cell-depleted T cells, or T cells provided the cDNA or gDNA that made up the material.

In the original analysis: Cell counts per sample came from amplifying reference gene primers. Sequencing used immunoSEQ multiplex PCR; TCRdb keeps in-frame clones, though not all of them. V and J calls and clone size follow that table, whereas D and trimming were derived from the DNA. The table has hundreds of thousands of clones, around 91% seen once; the top ten hold more than 0.85%. The CDR3 runs to 14 residues. Germline CDR1 MNHEY, CDR2 SVGAGI. The V gene end was trimmed by 7 bases and the J gene end by 8 bases; junction bases not matched to a gene: 13. The sequence was obtained from a woman aged 40 to 50 with COVID-19, enrolled during active disease. Sequencing used peripheral blood. The chain links TRBV6-5 to TRBJ1-2; 7 bases align to TRBD1. The CDR3 protein is CASKETQGMEGYTF. In DNA form, the CDR3 reads TGTGCCAGCAAAGAGACACAGGGGATGGAAGGCTACACCTTC.